This T cell receptor (beta chain) was captured in a study of blood T cells in healthy people across ages. Study details: Template switching picked up about one barcoded beta molecule for each two T cells.

V shed 2 bases and J shed 0 bases, with 13 bases lying between them. The CDR3 is made up of 15 amino acids. The germline V gene encodes CDR1 DFQATT and CDR2 SNEGSKA (reference sequence). It was with a sample-barcoded 5' primer and a J-beta primer mix that a second PCR of about 6 to 12 cycles was run. Carrying 12 random nucleotides, a template-switch adaptor labeled each individual cDNA molecule. TCRdb passed the 5' RACE reads through MiXCR, listing each CDR3 protein once. The data contain over a million distinct CDR3 sequences, roughly 45% of them seen just once; the ten biggest clones take up 7.9%. Material for sequencing was blood. This TCR was sampled from a woman younger than 30 in good health. This chain joins TRBV20-1 and TRBJ1-1; D is perhaps TRBD1 (5 bases). As DNA, the CDR3 is TGCAGTGCTAGACGGAGGGACCAAATGAACACTGAAGCTTTCTTT. This encodes CSARRRDQMNTEAFF.